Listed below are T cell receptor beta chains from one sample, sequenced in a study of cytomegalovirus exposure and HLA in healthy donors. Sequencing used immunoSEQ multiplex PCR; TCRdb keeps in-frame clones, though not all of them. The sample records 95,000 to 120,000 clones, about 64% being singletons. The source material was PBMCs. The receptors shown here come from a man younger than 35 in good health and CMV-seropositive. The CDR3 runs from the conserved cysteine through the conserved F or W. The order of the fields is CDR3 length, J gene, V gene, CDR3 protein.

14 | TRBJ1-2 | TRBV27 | CASSFIGGGSGYTF
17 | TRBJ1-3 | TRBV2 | CASSGGTADASGNTIYF
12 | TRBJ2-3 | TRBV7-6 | CASSPHRDTQYF
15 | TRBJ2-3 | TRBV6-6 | CASSYGDRATDTQYF
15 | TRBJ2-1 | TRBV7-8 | CASSLGAGGWNEQFF
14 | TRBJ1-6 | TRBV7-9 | CASSFGRGGSPLHF
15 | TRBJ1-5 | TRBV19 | CASSSRDRVLGPQHF
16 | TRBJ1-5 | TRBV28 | CASSLITKAGWQPQHF
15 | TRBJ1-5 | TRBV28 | CASSGTGHNNQPQHF
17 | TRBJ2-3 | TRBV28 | CASSLLGAGVNTDTQYF
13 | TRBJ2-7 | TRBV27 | CASTWTSGYEQYF
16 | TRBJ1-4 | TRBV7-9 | CASSLGPMGANEKLFF
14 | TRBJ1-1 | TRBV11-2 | CASSLVSGGGGAFF
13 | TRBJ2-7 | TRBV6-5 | CASSRDRGYEQYF
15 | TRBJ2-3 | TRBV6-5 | CASGLAGGSTDTQYF
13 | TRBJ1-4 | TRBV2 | CASSTGLSEKLFF
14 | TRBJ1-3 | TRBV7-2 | CASSLPVGRNTIYF
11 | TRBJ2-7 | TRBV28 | CASIGGYEQYF
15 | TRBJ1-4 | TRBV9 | CASSPLGTVNEKLFF
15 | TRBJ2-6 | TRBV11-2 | CASIRGQPGANVLTF
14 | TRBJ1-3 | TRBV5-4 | CASSFGSSGNTIYF
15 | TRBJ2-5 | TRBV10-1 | CASSDHLGGQETQYF
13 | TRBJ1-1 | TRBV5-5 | CASSFLRDTEAFF
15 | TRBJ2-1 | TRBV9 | CASSTNRDTYNEQFF
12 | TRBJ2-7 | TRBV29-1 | CSVIDRGYEQYF
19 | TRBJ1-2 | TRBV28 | CASSLRLGDLGLRANGYTF
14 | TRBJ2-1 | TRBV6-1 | CASSELPEGGSSFF
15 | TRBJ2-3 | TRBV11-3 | CASSRAFPSTDTQYF
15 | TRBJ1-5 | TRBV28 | CASSPLQGANQPQHF
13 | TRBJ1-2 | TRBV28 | CASRLQANYGYTF
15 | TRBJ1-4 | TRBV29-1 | CSVRGGPGANEKLFF
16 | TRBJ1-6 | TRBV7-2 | CASSLFAGFGQSPLHF
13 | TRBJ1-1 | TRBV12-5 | CASGSDSVGEAFF
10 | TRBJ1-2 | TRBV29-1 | CSVVYGDTVF
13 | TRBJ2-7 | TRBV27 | CASRGLASYEQYF
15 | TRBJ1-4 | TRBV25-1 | CASSAPGTRREKLFF
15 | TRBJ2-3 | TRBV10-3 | CAISSGLAGTDTQYF
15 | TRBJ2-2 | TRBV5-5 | CASSSPGLVTGELFF
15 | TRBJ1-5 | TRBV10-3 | CAIRGTGDGNQPQHF
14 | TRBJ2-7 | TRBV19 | CASSIGGTSYEQYF
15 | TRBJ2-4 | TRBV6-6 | CASSYQGGLENIQYF
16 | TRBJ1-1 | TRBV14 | CASSPRRGEGNTEAFF
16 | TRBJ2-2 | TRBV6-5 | CASSYSFGQYAGELFF
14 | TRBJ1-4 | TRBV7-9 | CASTRGGPNEKLFF
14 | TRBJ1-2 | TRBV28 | CASSLVQGAPGYTF
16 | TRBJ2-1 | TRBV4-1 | CASSQDGASGGREQFF
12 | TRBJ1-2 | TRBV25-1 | CASSRSSYGYTF